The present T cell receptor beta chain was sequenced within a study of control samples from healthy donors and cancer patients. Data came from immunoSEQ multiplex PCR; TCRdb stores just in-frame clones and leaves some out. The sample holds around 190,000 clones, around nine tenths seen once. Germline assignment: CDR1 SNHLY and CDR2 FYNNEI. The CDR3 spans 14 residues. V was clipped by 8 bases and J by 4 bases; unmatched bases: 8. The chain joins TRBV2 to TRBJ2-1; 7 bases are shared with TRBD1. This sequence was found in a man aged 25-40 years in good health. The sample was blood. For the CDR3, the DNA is TGTGCCAGCTTAACGGGACAGAATTACAATGAGCAGTTCTTC. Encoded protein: CASLTGQNYNEQFF.